This TCR beta chain is drawn from a study of CD8+CD57+ T cells in acquired aplastic anemia. Study-level background: Yields of DNA that came from sorted CD4+ and CD8+ cells averaged roughly 3.3 ug. On average, healthy donors gave around 10 million reads for CD4+ cells.

Profiling of TCR beta VDJ combinations and CDR3 sequences used genomic DNA as template. TCRdb itself ran the reads through MiXCR, one entry per CDR3 protein. The sample yields some 210,000 distinct CDR3 sequences, 61% seen once. In regard to this clonotype: Its specificity is not known.

The CDR3 has 15 residues. With V trimmed by 7 bases and J by 1 base, 5 bases remained unmatched. The V gene's germline CDR1 is MGHDK and CDR2 SYGVNS. Study-level findings and limits: Controls and patients did not differ significantly in CD8+ Simpson's diversity. Found in both controls and patients were twenty-nine CD8+ CDR3 sequences.

This rearrangement joins TRBV25-1 to TRBJ2-2, with TRBD1 identical over 8 bases. Sample: sorted CD4+, CD8+, or CD8+CD57+ T cells (not recorded which) from PBMCs. This receptor was identified in a human donor in good health. CDR3 DNA sequence: TGTGCCAGCAAACCCGGGACAGGGAACACCGGGGAGCTGTTTTTT. Amino acid sequence: CASKPGTGNTGELFF.